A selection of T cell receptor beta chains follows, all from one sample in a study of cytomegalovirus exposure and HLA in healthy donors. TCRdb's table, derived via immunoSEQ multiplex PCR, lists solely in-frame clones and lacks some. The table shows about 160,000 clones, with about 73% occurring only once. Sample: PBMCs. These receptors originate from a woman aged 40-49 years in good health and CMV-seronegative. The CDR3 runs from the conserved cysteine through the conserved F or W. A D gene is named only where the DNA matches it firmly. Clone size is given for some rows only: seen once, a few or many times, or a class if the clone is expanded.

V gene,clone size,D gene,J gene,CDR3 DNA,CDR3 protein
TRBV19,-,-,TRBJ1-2,TGTGCCAGTAGTAACAGGGATCGGGGCTACACCTTC,CASSNRDRGYTF
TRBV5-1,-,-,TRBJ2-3,TGCGCCAGCAGCTCAGGGCCAGGGGTCACAGATACGCAGTATTTT,CASSSGPGVTDTQYF
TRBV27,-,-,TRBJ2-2,TGTGCCAGCAGTTCGCTAGCGACAGATTACGCCGGGGAGCTGTTTTTT,CASSSLATDYAGELFF
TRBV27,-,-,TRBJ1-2,TGTGCCAGCAGTTTACGACTGGGGGGGTCCTATGGCTACACCTTC,CASSLRLGGSYGYTF
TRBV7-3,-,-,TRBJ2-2,TGTGCCAGCAGCTTAACCTTGCCGTCGGTCGGGGAGCTGTTTTTT,CASSLTLPSVGELFF
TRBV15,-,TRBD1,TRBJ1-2,TGTGCCACCAGCAGGGGGGTAACAGGGGAGTATGGCTACACCTTC,CATSRGVTGEYGYTF
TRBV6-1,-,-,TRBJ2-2,TGTGCCAGCATTATCCAGATTAACACCGGGGAGCTGTTTTTT,CASIIQINTGELFF
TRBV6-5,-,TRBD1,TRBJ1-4,TGTGCCAGCAGTTACTCGCCGGGACAGGAAGGCGAAAAACTGTTTTTT,CASSYSPGQEGEKLFF
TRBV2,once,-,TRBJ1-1,TGTGCCAGCAGTGAAATGGGAGCCAACACTGAAGCTTTCTTT,CASSEMGANTEAFF
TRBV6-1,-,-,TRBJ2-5,TGTGCCAGCAGTGGGGGAGGCTCCCACGAAGAGACCCAGTACTTC,CASSGGGSHEETQYF
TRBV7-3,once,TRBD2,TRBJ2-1,TGTGCCAGCAGCGCTAGCGGGGGGGCCCATGAGCAGTTCTTC,CASSASGGAHEQFF
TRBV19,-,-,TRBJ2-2,TGTGCCAGTAGTATAGGGGGGGAGGCCGGGGAGCTGTTTTTT,CASSIGGEAGELFF
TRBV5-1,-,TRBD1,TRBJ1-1,TGCGCCAGCAGCCAATACAGGGGTGGGACTGAAGCTTTCTTT,CASSQYRGGTEAFF
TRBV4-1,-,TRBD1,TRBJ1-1,TGCGCCAGCAGCCGAGACAGGGGGAGTGAAGCTTTCTTT,CASSRDRGSEAFF
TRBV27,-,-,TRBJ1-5,TGTGCCAGCAGCCTAGGGGCCCGTTCCCAGCCCCAGCATTTT,CASSLGARSQPQHF
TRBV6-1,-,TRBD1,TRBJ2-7,TGTGCCAGCAGTGAGCGACCCAGACAGGGTTGGGACGAGCAGTACTTC,CASSERPRQGWDEQYF
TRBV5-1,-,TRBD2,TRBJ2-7,TGCGCCAGCAGCTGGACTAGCGTGACCTACGAGCAGTACTTC,CASSWTSVTYEQYF
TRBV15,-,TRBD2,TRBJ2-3,TGTGCCACCAGCCCTCGGGCTAGCGGGGGGGCAGTGGATACGCAGTATTTT,CATSPRASGGAVDTQYF
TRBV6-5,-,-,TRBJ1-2,TGTGCCAGCAGTACTGAGCCGGGGTACTATGGCTACACCTTC,CASSTEPGYYGYTF
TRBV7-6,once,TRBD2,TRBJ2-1,TGTGCCAGCAGCCCCCACCCACCTAGCGGGGGCTACAATGAGCAGTTCTTC,CASSPHPPSGGYNEQFF
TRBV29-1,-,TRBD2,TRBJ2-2,TGCAGCGGCGCGGGGGACGGGGAGCTGTTTTTT,CSGAGDGELFF
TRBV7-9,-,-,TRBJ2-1,TGTGCCAGCAGCCCGCAGGGGGCGGGGGCCTACAATGAGCAGTTCTTC,CASSPQGAGAYNEQFF
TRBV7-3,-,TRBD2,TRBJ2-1,TGTGCCAGCAGCTTAATCGCTAGCGGGGGGGCCTTGGATGAGCAGTTCTTC,CASSLIASGGALDEQFF
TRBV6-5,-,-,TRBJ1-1,TGTGCCAGCAGTTACGCCTCAGACACTGAAGCTTTCTTT,CASSYASDTEAFF
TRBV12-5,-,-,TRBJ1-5,TGTGCTAGTGGTTTGGGGGGCAGTAGCTATAGCAATCAGCCCCAGCATTTT,CASGLGGSSYSNQPQHF
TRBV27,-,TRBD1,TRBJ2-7,TGTGCCAGCAGGACTCGGACAGGACCCTACGAGCAGTACTTC,CASRTRTGPYEQYF
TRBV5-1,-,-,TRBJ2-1,TGCGCCAGCAGCTCTCTAGGCACCAGCTCCTACAATGAGCAGTTCTTC,CASSSLGTSSYNEQFF
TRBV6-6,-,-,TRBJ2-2,TGTGCCAGCAGTTTCCGACAGAACACCGGGGAGCTGTTTTTT,CASSFRQNTGELFF
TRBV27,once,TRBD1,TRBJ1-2,TGTGCCAGCAGTTCCGCCGGGACAGGGGGCGCGCACTATGGCTACACCTTC,CASSSAGTGGAHYGYTF
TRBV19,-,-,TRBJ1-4,TGTGCCAGTAGCCCTACCCCCGGTCCTAATGAAAAACTGTTTTTT,CASSPTPGPNEKLFF
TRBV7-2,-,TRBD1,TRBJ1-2,TGTGCCAGCAGCGCAAGACAGGGCTCCATTGGCTACACCTTC,CASSARQGSIGYTF
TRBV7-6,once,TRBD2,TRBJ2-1,TGTGCCAGCAGCTTAATCAGCGGGGGGACCCACGTTGAGCAGTTCTTC,CASSLISGGTHVEQFF
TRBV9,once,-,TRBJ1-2,TGTGCCAGCAGCGTAGAGTCGGGACATGGCTTCGGCTACACCTTC,CASSVESGHGFGYTF
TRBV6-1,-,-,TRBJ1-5,TGTGCCAGCAGTGAATGGGGGGGAAGCAATCAGCCCCAGCATTTT,CASSEWGGSNQPQHF
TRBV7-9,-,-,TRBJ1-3,TGTGCCAGCAGCTTACGGGGGGGCTCTGGAAACACCATATATTTT,CASSLRGGSGNTIYF
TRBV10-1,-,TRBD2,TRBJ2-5,TGCGCCAGCAGTGAGTCGAAGCGGGGGGACCAAGAGACCCAGTACTTC,CASSESKRGDQETQYF
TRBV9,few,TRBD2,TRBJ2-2,TGTGCCAGCAGCGCTGACTGGGGGGGGAGCACCGGGGAGCTGTTTTTT,CASSADWGGSTGELFF
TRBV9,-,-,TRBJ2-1,TGTGCCAGCAGCCTTACGGCCCATCTTTATCAGGTTGAACAGTTCTTC,CASSLTAHLYQVEQFF
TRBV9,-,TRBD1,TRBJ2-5,TGTGCCAGCAGCATCGACAGGGCGCAAGAGACCCAGTACTTC,CASSIDRAQETQYF
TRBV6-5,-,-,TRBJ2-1,TGTGCCAGCAGTTTGGCGGGGCCCGAATACAATGAGCAGTTCTTC,CASSLAGPEYNEQFF
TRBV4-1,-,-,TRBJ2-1,TGCGCCAGCAGCCAAATTCGGGCAGGGGGGAGCAATGAGCAGTTCTTC,CASSQIRAGGSNEQFF
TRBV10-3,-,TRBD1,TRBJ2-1,TGTGCCATCCTGCTTGGGACAGGGGGCTCGAATGAGCAGTTCTTC,CAILLGTGGSNEQFF
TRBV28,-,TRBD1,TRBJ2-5,TGTGCCAGCAGTAACACCGACAGGGGGCCAGAGACCCAGTACTTC,CASSNTDRGPETQYF
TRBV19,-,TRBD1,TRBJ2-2,TGTGCCAGTAGGATTGGACAGGGAAAATGGGGCGGGGAGCTGTTTTTT,CASRIGQGKWGGELFF
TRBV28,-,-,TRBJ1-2,TGTGCCAGCAGTCTAACAGGATTCTATGGCTACACCTTC,CASSLTGFYGYTF
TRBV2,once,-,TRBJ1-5,TGTGCCAGCAGTGGTCGTCAACAAGCCGGGACCCAGCATTTT,CASSGRQQAGTQHF
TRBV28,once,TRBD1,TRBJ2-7,TGTGCCAGCAGTTCGCCCGGGACAGGGGGGTGGGGGCAGTACTTC,CASSSPGTGGWGQYF
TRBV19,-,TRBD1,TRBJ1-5,TGTGCCAGTAGTTTCCAGGGGGCGGGTCAGCCCCAGCATTTT,CASSFQGAGQPQHF
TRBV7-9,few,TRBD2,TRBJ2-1,TGTGCCAGCAGCGCGACTAGCGGGGGTCCCTACAATGAGCAGTTCTTC,CASSATSGGPYNEQFF
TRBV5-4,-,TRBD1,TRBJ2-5,TGTGCCAGCAGCGGTTTCGGACAGGGGAAAGAGACCCAGTACTTC,CASSGFGQGKETQYF
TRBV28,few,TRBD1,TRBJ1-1,TGTGCCAGCAGTATACAGGGGATGGGATCATTGAACACTGAAGCTTTCTTT,CASSIQGMGSLNTEAFF
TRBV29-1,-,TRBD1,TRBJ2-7,TGCAGCGTCGGCCTGAGACAGGGGGCCTACGAGCAGTACTTC,CSVGLRQGAYEQYF
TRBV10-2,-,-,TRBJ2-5,TGCGCCAGCAGTCCAACGGGGTTAGAGACCCAGTACTTC,CASSPTGLETQYF
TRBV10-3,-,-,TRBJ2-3,TGTGCCATCGATCGTACAGGCACAGATACGCAGTATTTT,CAIDRTGTDTQYF
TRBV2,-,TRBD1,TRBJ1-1,TGTGCCAGCAGTAGACAGGGTCTCGCTGAAGCTTTCTTT,CASSRQGLAEAFF